Below are 21 T cell receptor beta chains sequenced from a single sample in a study of blood T cell repertoires in COVID-19. The repertoire was sequenced with immunoSEQ multiplex PCR; TCRdb's copy has only in-frame clones and lacks some. The table includes around 150,000 clones, 65% to 90% detected once. Sequenced sample: peripheral blood. These receptors were obtained from a woman aged 40 to 49 with COVID-19, enrolled during active disease.

The V call is TRBV5-1, the J call TRBJ2-5; possible D gene TRBD2, 6 bases. Germline V lookup: CDR1 SGHRS, CDR2 YFSETQ. The ends were cut back, 2 bases at V and 7 bases at J, with 30 bases in the middle. The CDR3 runs 19 residues. This chain's CDR3 is CASSFEVRAGKRTSGTQYF. The CDR3 nucleotides are TGCGCCAGCAGCTTTGAGGTTCGCGCGGGGAAAAGGACATCCGGGACCCAGTACTTC.

The genes are TRBV19 and TRBJ2-2; the D is unclear. Trimming cost V 3 bases and J 7 bases, with 9 bases left between them. Germline V gene lookup returns CDR1 LNHDA and CDR2 SQIVND (reference sequence). This CDR3 spans 13 amino acids. The CDR3 loop is CASSIEEFGELFF. The DNA of the CDR3 is TGTGCCAGTAGTATTGAGGAGTTCGGGGAGCTGTTTTTT.

For the CDR3, the DNA is TGTGCCAGCAGTTTGACAGGGCAGAACACTGAAGCTTTCTTT. Its protein is CASSLTGQNTEAFF. This chain joins TRBV6-5 and TRBJ1-1; 7 bases line up with TRBD1. The ends lost 4 bases at V and 1 base at J; junction bases unmatched: 3. The CDR3 runs to 14 residues. The germline CDR1 and CDR2 sequences are MNHEY and SVGAGI.

V usage is TRBV2 and J usage is TRBJ2-2; 14 nucleotides match TRBD2. The CDR3 sequence is 15 residues long. CDR1 is SNHLY and CDR2 is FYNNEI in the germline V gene. Trimming at V came to 6 bases and at J to 7 bases, leaving 4 bases not matched to a gene. The CDR3 DNA reads TGTGCCAGCAGGGGGACTAGCGGGGGTAGCGGGGAGCTGTTTTTT. Amino acid sequence: CASRGTSGGSGELFF.

The rearrangement joins TRBV18 to TRBJ1-1; 10 bases align to TRBD1. CDR3 length: 15 residues. V was clipped by 3 bases and J by 4 bases; unmatched bases: 5. The germline CDR1 and CDR2 sequences are KGHSH and LQKENI. The CDR3 DNA is TGTGCCAGCTCACCCGGGACAGGGGTGGGCACTGAAGCTTTCTTT. It encodes CASSPGTGVGTEAFF.

This sequence joins TRBV5-6 and TRBJ2-1, with TRBD2 as a possible D gene (6 bases). Germline CDR1 and CDR2: SGHDT and YYEEEE. V lost 4 bases to trimming and J lost 8 bases, with 10 bases between them. This CDR3 comprises 12 residues. The CDR3 loop reads CASSRLEYEQFF. The CDR3 DNA is TGTGCCAGCAGCAGACTAGAGTATGAGCAGTTCTTC.

J is TRBJ2-7 and V is TRBV2; 8 nucleotides align to TRBD2. The CDR3 contains 13 residues. J gave up 5 bases and V 6 bases, and 6 bases lay outside the gene matches. Germline V gene sequence: CDR1 SNHLY, CDR2 FYNNEI. The CDR3 coding sequence is TGTGCCAGCAGCCGGCGGGAGGAAGACGAGCAGTACTTC. Translated, it gives CASSRREEDEQYF.

The J gene is TRBJ2-3, the V gene TRBV10-2; 7 bases line up with TRBD2. The V gene end was trimmed by 9 bases and the J gene end by 1 base; junction bases not matched to a gene: 7. Germline CDR1 reads WSHSY; CDR2 reads SAAADI. The CDR3 runs to 14 residues. The CDR3 protein is CARGGEAGTDTQYF. In DNA form, the CDR3 reads TGCGCCAGGGGGGGGGAGGCAGGCACAGATACGCAGTATTTT.

Details on this clone: Germline is not matched at one junction end, which may reflect a read error. This sequence joins TRBV28 and TRBJ2-7; 11 positions match TRBD2. CDR3 length equals 12 residues. CDR1 and CDR2 (germline): MDHEN, SYDVKM. CDR3 in DNA: TGTGCCAGCAGTTCGTGGCCGGGACTAGCGGCGTTC. Protein product: CASSSWPGLAAF.

This rearrangement joins TRBV6-5 to TRBJ2-1; 11 nucleotides align to TRBD2. The germline CDR1 and CDR2 sequences are MNHEY and SVGAGI. The CDR3 is made up of 15 amino acids. Unmatched junction bases numbered 4, after V lost 5 bases and J lost 4 bases. The CDR3 spells CASSRLAGKYNEQFF. Written as DNA, the CDR3 is TGTGCCAGCAGTCGACTAGCGGGGAAATACAATGAGCAGTTCTTC.

This clone was found a few times. V usage is TRBV9 and J usage is TRBJ2-7; 12 bases are a match to TRBD2. This CDR3 is built from 15 residues. Germline loops: CDR1 SGDLS, CDR2 YYNGEE. With V trimmed by 3 bases and J by 2 bases, 3 bases remained unmatched. CDR3 nucleotide sequence: TGTGCCAGCAGCGAAGGACTAGCGGGGACCTACGAGCAGTACTTC. Protein product: CASSEGLAGTYEQYF.

V and J are TRBV2 and TRBJ2-1, with D perhaps matching TRBD2 (6 bases). This CDR3 has 15 amino acids. The germline V and J ends were trimmed by 3 bases and 3 bases, with 12 bases remaining between them. Germline V gene lookup returns CDR1 SNHLY and CDR2 FYNNEI. CDR3 DNA: TGTGCCAGCAGTGACGAGGGAGGAAGCTACAATGAGCAGTTCTTC. Translating gives CASSDEGGSYNEQFF.

This rearrangement joins TRBV18 to TRBJ2-7, with a tentative D call TRBD2 (6 bases). CDR1 and CDR2 from the germline V gene are KGHSH and LQKENI. The CDR3 is 13 residues long. CDR3: CASSPRDSYEQYV. The CDR3 region has the DNA TGTGCCAGCTCACCACGGGACTCCTACGAACAGTACGTC.

The rearrangement joins TRBV7-8 to TRBJ1-2; 8 bases align to TRBD1. Trimming took 6 bases from V and 7 from J; bases not matched to a gene: 4. The germline gives CDR1 SGHVS, CDR2 FQNEAQ. The CDR3 extends over 12 amino acids. CDR3 bases: TGTGCCAGCAGTGACAGGGGCGGTGGCTACACCTTC. This encodes CASSDRGGGYTF.

This rearrangement joins TRBV2 to TRBJ2-7, with TRBD2 matching 7 bases. Germline lookup yields CDR1 SNHLY and CDR2 FYNNEI. Germline trimming cut 4 bases from V and 4 bases from J; bases unmatched to any gene: 7. There are 14 residues in the CDR3. CDR3 region: CASSVGGTGYEQYF. As DNA, the CDR3 is TGTGCCAGCAGTGTGGGGGGGACGGGGTACGAGCAGTACTTC.

J is TRBJ2-5 and V is TRBV5-5; possibly TRBD1 for D (6 bases). V shed 2 bases and J shed 5 bases, with 13 bases lying between them. CDR1 is SGHKS and CDR2 is YYEKEE in the germline V gene (reference sequence). CDR3 length equals 14 residues. The CDR3 sequence: CASSFGDTRETQYF. CDR3 DNA sequence: TGTGCCAGCAGCTTCGGGGACACCCGGGAGACCCAGTACTTC. Supplemented by reference TRBV5-5 and TRBJ2-5, the full variable domain reads DAGVTQSPTHLIKTRGQQVTLRCSPISGHKSVSWYQQVLGQGPQFIFQYYEKEERGRGNFPDRFSARQFPNYSSELNVNALLLGDSALYLCASSFGDTRETQYFGPGTRLLVL.

This clone was found once. The sample holds other DNA sequences that translate to the same CDR3. The chain is built from TRBV7-9 and TRBJ2-3, with 9 bases lining up with TRBD2. From germline, CDR1 is SEHNR and CDR2 FQNEAQ (reference sequence). This CDR3 comprises 14 residues. V dropped 5 bases and J dropped 4; count of bases not matched to a gene: 4. DNA of the CDR3: TGTGCCAGCAGCGGCTGGACTAGCGCAGATACGCAGTATTTT. Translated, it gives CASSGWTSADTQYF.

The V and J genes are TRBV14 and TRBJ2-5, with D possibly matching TRBD2 (5 bases). Germline V gives CDR1 SGHDN, CDR2 FVKESK. V shed 1 base and J shed 5 bases, with 8 bases lying between them. The CDR3 sequence is 13 residues long. Here the CDR3 DNA reads TGTGCCAGCAGCCAAGTGAGGAGGGAGACCCAGTACTTC. Translated, it gives CASSQVRRETQYF.

In DNA form, the CDR3 reads TGTGCCAGCAGCAAGACAGCCTCCTCCTACGAGCAGTACTTC. This sequence encodes CASSKTASSYEQYF. The V and J genes are TRBV9 and TRBJ2-7; a possible D gene is TRBD1 (5 bases). CDR3 length: 14 amino acids. Germline CDR1 SGDLS, CDR2 YYNGEE. V lost 4 bases and J 0 bases, leaving 11 bases between the germline ends. Variable domain in full (rest from reference TRBV9 and TRBJ2-7): DSGVTQTPKHLITATGQRVTLRCSPRSGDLSVYWYQQSLDQGLQFLIQYYNGEERAKGNILERFSAQQFPDLHSELNLSSLELGDSALYFCASSKTASSYEQYFGPGTRLTVT.

The gene calls are TRBV5-8 and TRBJ1-1; no reliable D call. Germline lookup yields CDR1 SGHTS and CDR2 YDEGEE. Deletions cut 1 base from V and 10 bases from J, with 17 bases between. The CDR3 has 14 residues. The CDR3 nucleotides are TGTGCCAGCAGCTTGCCCGCTCAGTGGGGAGGAGCTTTCTTT. Translating it yields CASSLPAQWGGAFF.

The rearrangement uses TRBV13 and TRBJ1-1; the D gene is possibly TRBD1 (5 bases). The CDR3 consists of 12 residues. The V end was cut by 5 bases, the J end by 10 bases, with 14 bases between. Germline loops: CDR1 PRHDT, CDR2 FYEKMQ (reference sequence). The CDR3 nucleotides are TGTGCCAGCAGCACTCGACAGCCGGGAGCTTTCTTT. Translated, it gives CASSTRQPGAFF.